Below, 30 T cell receptor beta chains from the same sample are listed, as sequenced in a study of blood T cells in healthy people across ages. Primers used in a second PCR of roughly 6 to 12 cycles were a sample-barcoded 5' primer and a J-beta primer mix. TCRdb re-called the 5' RACE reads with MiXCR, one entry per CDR3 protein. The table shows around 1,500,000 distinct CDR3 sequences, with over 25% occurring only once. Sequenced material: blood. The receptors here all came from a woman aged 25 to 45 in good health.

This clonotype was seen a handful of times. The chain uses TRBV28 and TRBJ1-5; D uncertain. Germline CDR1 is MDHEN and CDR2 is SYDVKM. Trimming removed 6 bases from V and 3 bases from J, with 24 bases in between. The CDR3 spans 18 residues. CDR3 in DNA: TGTGCCAGCAGCTCGAACCGTTGGGCCCGACAAGCCAATCAGCCCCAGCATTTT. It translates to CASSSNRWARQANQPQHF.

The rearrangement uses TRBV29-1 and TRBJ2-1; D call uncertain. V lost 4 bases, J lost 6 bases, and 13 bases lay in between. Germline V lookup: CDR1 SQVTM, CDR2 ANQGSEA. The CDR3 is made up of 13 amino acids. CDR3 sequence reads: CSVGAQEFNEQFF. The CDR3 DNA reads TGCAGCGTTGGAGCTCAGGAGTTCAATGAGCAGTTCTTC.

The chain is built from TRBV15 and TRBJ1-2; 9 nucleotides align to TRBD1. Per the germline V gene, CDR1 is LNHNV and CDR2 is YYDKDF (reference sequence). V was clipped by 2 bases and J by 7 bases; unmatched bases: 11. The CDR3 loop spans 16 amino acids. The CDR3 protein is CATSRTHRQGGAGYTF. The CDR3 DNA is TGTGCCACCAGCAGAACCCACCGACAGGGGGGGGCTGGCTACACCTTC.

This clonotype was seen at least ten times. The chain combines TRBV10-1 with TRBJ2-7, with a possible D match to TRBD2 (6 bases). The CDR3 has 14 residues. From germline, CDR1 is WNHNN and CDR2 SYGVQD (reference sequence). V lost 3 bases and J lost 2, with 11 bases in between. The DNA of the CDR3 is TGCGCCAGCAGTGATGGGACTCTGCCCTACGAGCAGTACTTC. This sequence encodes CASSDGTLPYEQYF.

J is TRBJ1-4 and V is TRBV19; D gene unclear. This CDR3 has 12 amino acids. The V and J ends lost 5 bases and 15 bases respectively, with 16 bases between them. Germline V gene data show CDR1 as LNHDA and CDR2 as SQIVND (reference sequence). The chain's CDR3 is CASSEKRESMFF. In DNA, the CDR3 is TGTGCCAGTAGTGAAAAGAGAGAATCAATGTTTTTT.

This rearrangement joins TRBV28 to TRBJ1-5; 7 bases line up with TRBD1. V dropped 3 bases and J dropped 10; count of bases not matched to a gene: 12. The CDR3 is made up of 15 amino acids. The V gene's germline CDR1 is MDHEN and CDR2 SYDVKM. As DNA, the CDR3 is TGTGCCAGCAGTTTCTTGACAGGGATGGAACAACCCCAGCATTTT. Translation gives CASSFLTGMEQPQHF.

This clonotype has just a few counts. The chain joins TRBV7-6 to TRBJ1-2, with D possibly TRBD1 on 6 matching bases. The CDR3 loop spans 14 amino acids. Trimming stripped 6 bases from V and 8 bases from J, with 19 bases between. CDR1 SGHVS and CDR2 FNYEAQ come from the germline V gene. The CDR3: CASRVGGAIGGYTF. DNA for the CDR3: TGTGCCAGCAGGGTGGGGGGCGCGATTGGAGGCTACACCTTC. The full variable domain, with the rest looked up from reference TRBV7-6 and TRBJ1-2, is GAGVSQSPRYKVTKRGQDVALRCDPISGHVSLYWYRQALGQGPEFLTYFNYEAQQDKSGLPNDRFSAERPEGSISTLTIQRTEQRDSAMYRCASRVGGAIGGYTFGSGTRLTVV.

This clonotype was seen just once. This sequence joins TRBV18 and TRBJ2-5; 8 nucleotides line up with TRBD1. The CDR3 loop spans 16 amino acids. The V segment lost 4 bases and the J segment 5 bases; nucleotides outside the gene matches: 12. Germline assignment: CDR1 KGHSH and CDR2 LQKENI. CDR3 region: CASSRLSTGEVETQYF. In nucleotides, the CDR3 is TGTGCCAGCTCACGGTTATCGACAGGGGAGGTGGAGACCCAGTACTTC.

The table lists this clonotype with many counts. V gene TRBV5-1 combines with J gene TRBJ2-3; D perhaps matches TRBD1 (6 bases). Trimming left V 2 bases short and J 3 bases short, with 10 bases between. Germline V gene sequence: CDR1 SGHRS, CDR2 YFSETQ. The CDR3 has 14 residues. The CDR3 DNA reads TGCGCCAGCAGCTTTGGACAGACAACAGATACGCAGTATTTT. Amino acid sequence: CASSFGQTTDTQYF.

V gene TRBV27 combines with J gene TRBJ2-7, with D hard to call. The CDR3 consists of 14 residues. CDR1 and CDR2 (germline): MNHEY, SMNVEV (reference sequence). V dropped 3 bases and J dropped 2 bases, with 11 bases sitting between them. The CDR3 sequence: CASSFNAQAYEQYF. The CDR3 region has the DNA TGTGCCAGCAGTTTTAACGCCCAGGCCTACGAGCAGTACTTC.

Only a few counts were recorded for this clonotype. The chain couples TRBV20-1 to TRBJ2-7, with a weak D call TRBD1 (6 bases). V was pared by 3 bases and J by 4 bases, with 13 bases between. CDR3 length: 13 amino acids. Germline V CDR1 and CDR2: DFQATT, SNEGSKA (reference sequence). Here the CDR3 reads CSASLTGLYEQYF. The CDR3 DNA follows: TGCAGTGCTAGTTTAACAGGGCTGTACGAGCAGTACTTC.

Of note for this clonotype: One end of the junction varies from germline; a read error may be responsible. The rearrangement joins TRBV10-2 to TRBJ2-2; 7 bases map to TRBD1. The CDR3 is 14 residues long. Per germline, CDR1 WSHSY and CDR2 SAAADI. The CDR3 reads CATSRDRLAGELFF. In DNA form, the CDR3 reads TGCGCCACTAGCCGGGACAGATTGGCCGGGGAGTTGTTTTTT.

The sample holds many counts of this clonotype. This chain links TRBV15 with TRBJ2-4; a weak D match, TRBD2 (6 bases). Trimming took off 6 bases at V and 6 bases at J, with 15 bases between the two ends. The CDR3 spans 14 residues. CDR1 is LNHNV and CDR2 is YYDKDF in the germline V gene (reference sequence). The CDR3 DNA follows: TGTGCCACCAGGAATAGGAGGGATGGAAACATTCAGTACTTC. This encodes CATRNRRDGNIQYF.

Only a few counts were recorded for this clonotype. This chain connects TRBV27 to TRBJ2-5; perhaps TRBD2 as D (5 bases). V was pared by 7 bases and J by 5 bases, with 20 bases between. Germline CDR1 is MNHEY and CDR2 is SMNVEV (reference sequence). There are 15 residues in the CDR3. The chain's CDR3 is CASKLRDEARETQYF. The CDR3 DNA follows: TGTGCCAGCAAGCTTCGGGATGAAGCTCGGGAGACCCAGTACTTC.

This clonotype came up a few times. The chain recombines TRBV29-1 with TRBJ2-1, with unresolved D. Germline CDR1 SQVTM, CDR2 ANQGSEA. V was clipped by 4 bases and J by 6 bases, with 7 bases between them. CDR3 length equals 11 residues. The CDR3 coding sequence is TGCAGCGTTGGTCAAGCCAATGAGCAGTTCTTC. Its protein is CSVGQANEQFF.

A remark on this clonotype: This clone may be a read error of a much larger clone one base away. This sequence joins TRBV27 and TRBJ2-1; tentative D call: TRBD2 (5 bases). Looked up from germline, CDR1 is MNHEY and CDR2 is SMNVEV (reference sequence). The CDR3 extends over 14 amino acids. Here the CDR3 DNA reads TGTGCCAGCAGTTCGGACTTAGCCTACGATGAGCAGTTCTTC. Its protein is CASSSDLAYDEQFF.

This clonotype occurred many times. The chain is built from TRBV5-1 and TRBJ2-3; D gene unclear. Trimming removed 4 bases from V and 0 bases from J, with 12 bases in between. The CDR3 has 15 residues. From germline, CDR1 is SGHRS and CDR2 YFSETQ. Here the CDR3 DNA reads TGCGCCAGCAGCCCCGGCCGGCCAAGCACAGATACGCAGTATTTT. As protein: CASSPGRPSTDTQYF.

This clonotype was recorded at least ten times. This chain connects TRBV10-3 to TRBJ1-5; D perhaps matches TRBD1 (6 bases). The CDR3 loop spans 15 amino acids. Germline V CDR1 and CDR2: ENHRY, SYGVKD. Between the trimmed V and J ends, which lost 0 bases and 5 bases, there was a span of 11 bases. CDR3 sequence (DNA): TGTGCCATCAGTGAGTCGGGTGACAGGTATCAGCCCCAGCATTTT. Its translation: CAISESGDRYQPQHF.

In this sample, this clonotype turned up many times. This sequence joins TRBV20-1 and TRBJ1-2, with D maybe TRBD1 (5 bases). The germline gives CDR1 DFQATT, CDR2 SNEGSKA (reference sequence). The CDR3 extends over 14 amino acids. V lost 0 bases, J lost 8 bases, and 16 bases lay in between. The CDR3 coding sequence is TGCAGTGCTAGAGATCTCAGGGATTTGGGGGGCTACACCTTC. Its translation: CSARDLRDLGGYTF.

The rearrangement uses TRBV25-1 and TRBJ2-2; D tentatively fits TRBD1 or TRBD2 (6 bases each). Germline loops: CDR1 MGHDK, CDR2 SYGVNS. There are 14 residues in the CDR3. V was clipped by 7 bases and J by 0 bases, with 9 bases between them. The CDR3 nucleotides read TGTGCCAGCATGGAGGGGGCGAACACCGGGGAGCTGTTTTTT. Translating gives CASMEGANTGELFF.

This clonotype appeared a few times. The chain joins TRBV7-3 to TRBJ2-5, with D tentatively TRBD2 (7 bases). CDR3 size: 16 residues. V lost 1 base and J 1 base, leaving 13 bases between the germline ends. From germline, CDR1 is SGHTA and CDR2 FQGTGA. In DNA, the CDR3 is TGTGCCAGCAGCTTAAGGCGGGGGCCCCCCCAAGAGACCCAGTACTTC. Translated: CASSLRRGPPQETQYF.

The sample holds many counts of this clonotype. The J gene is TRBJ2-7, the V gene TRBV10-3; 9 nucleotides match TRBD2. The germline CDR1 and CDR2 sequences are ENHRY and SYGVKD. The CDR3 totals 15 residues. Germline trimming cut 2 bases from V and 1 base from J; bases unmatched to any gene: 3. The CDR3 DNA reads as TGTGCCATCAGTGAGGGAAGCGGGGGGTCCTACGAGCAGTACTTC. Translated: CAISEGSGGSYEQYF.

V usage is TRBV10-1 and J usage is TRBJ2-3, with TRBD2 matching 14 bases. The CDR3 sequence is 17 residues long. V lost 4 bases, J lost 4 bases, and 7 bases stayed unmatched. Per germline, CDR1 WNHNN and CDR2 SYGVQD (reference sequence). This chain's CDR3 is CASSVGTSGRLPDTQYF. CDR3 coding DNA: TGCGCCAGCAGTGTCGGGACTAGCGGGAGATTGCCAGATACGCAGTATTTT.

V usage is TRBV5-1 and J usage is TRBJ2-3; 13 nucleotides match TRBD2. The CDR3 spans 18 residues. J lost 2 bases, V lost 4 bases, and 10 bases had no gene match. Germline lookup yields CDR1 SGHRS and CDR2 YFSETQ. CDR3 residues: CASSRPGTSGAHTDTQYF. CDR3 DNA sequence: TGCGCCAGCAGCCGTCCCGGGACTAGCGGGGCGCACACAGATACGCAGTATTTT.

The chain employs TRBV12-3 or TRBV12-4 and TRBJ1-2; 9 bases line up with TRBD1. V was pared by 6 bases and J by 4 bases, with 6 bases of the junction left unmatched. This CDR3 comprises 14 residues. CDR3 sequence reads: CASSPLTGGYGYTF. The CDR3 DNA sequence: TGTGCCAGCAGCCCACTGACAGGGGGCTATGGCTACACCTTC.

Note on this clonotype: This clone may be a read error of a much larger clone one base away. This chain joins TRBV4-1 and TRBJ2-7; D tentatively fits TRBD1 or TRBD2 (5 bases each). This CDR3 contains 15 residues. CDR1 and CDR2 (germline): MGHRA, YSYEKL. In DNA, the CDR3 is TGCGCCAGCGGCCAGGATGTGGGACGTCTCTACGAGCAGTACTTC. Protein sequence: CASGQDVGRLYEQYF.

This clonotype has more than one count but fewer than ten. The chain has TRBV18 and TRBJ1-1, with D perhaps TRBD1 (5 bases). This CDR3 region has 14 residues. Looked up from germline, CDR1 is KGHSH and CDR2 is LQKENI. V lost 6 bases, J lost 3 bases, and 14 bases lay in between. CDR3 protein: CASSGTGLDTEAFF. In nucleotides, the CDR3 is TGTGCCAGCTCCGGTACAGGACTGGACACTGAAGCTTTCTTT.

In its sample, this clonotype was seen a few times. V and J are TRBV29-1 and TRBJ1-1, with TRBD1 as a possible D gene (5 bases). The CDR3 loop spans 15 amino acids. Trimming removed 6 bases at V and 0 bases at J, with 17 bases between. Germline assignment: CDR1 SQVTM and CDR2 ANQGSEA. The CDR3 region has the DNA TGCAGCGTCGTGGGGCCGTCGGGTATGAACACTGAAGCTTTCTTT. Translated: CSVVGPSGMNTEAFF. The full variable domain, completed using reference TRBV29-1 and TRBJ1-1, is SAVISQKPSRDICQRGTSLTIQCQVDSQVTMMFWYRQQPGQSLTLIATANQGSEATYESGFVIDKFPISRPNLTFSTLTVSNMSPEDSSIYLCSVVGPSGMNTEAFFGQGTRLTVV.

As regards this clonotype: A read error is possible here, since a much larger clone lies one base away. J is TRBJ1-4 and V is TRBV4-1; the D gene is possibly TRBD1 (5 bases). This CDR3 region has 15 residues. CDR1 and CDR2 (germline): MGHRA, YSYEKL. As DNA, the CDR3 is TGCGCCAGCAGCCAAGCTGGGACCGCGAATGAAAAACGGTTTTTT. This sequence encodes CASSQAGTANEKRFF.

The chain recombines TRBV2 with TRBJ2-5, with 14 bases fitting TRBD2. The CDR3 contains 15 residues. Germline V gene sequence: CDR1 SNHLY, CDR2 FYNNEI. V gave up 11 bases and J gave up 5 bases; unmatched junction bases: 10. As DNA, the CDR3 is TGTGCCGGCCGACTAGCGGGAGGGCCGGGGGAGACCCAGTACTTC. Amino acids: CAGRLAGGPGETQYF. The complete variable domain, with remaining parts taken from reference TRBV2 and TRBJ2-5, reads EPEVTQTPSHQVTQMGQEVILRCVPISNHLYFYWYRQILGQKVEFLVSFYNNEISEKSEIFDDQFSVERPDGSNFTLKIRSTKLEDSAMYFCAGRLAGGPGETQYFGPGTRLLVL.